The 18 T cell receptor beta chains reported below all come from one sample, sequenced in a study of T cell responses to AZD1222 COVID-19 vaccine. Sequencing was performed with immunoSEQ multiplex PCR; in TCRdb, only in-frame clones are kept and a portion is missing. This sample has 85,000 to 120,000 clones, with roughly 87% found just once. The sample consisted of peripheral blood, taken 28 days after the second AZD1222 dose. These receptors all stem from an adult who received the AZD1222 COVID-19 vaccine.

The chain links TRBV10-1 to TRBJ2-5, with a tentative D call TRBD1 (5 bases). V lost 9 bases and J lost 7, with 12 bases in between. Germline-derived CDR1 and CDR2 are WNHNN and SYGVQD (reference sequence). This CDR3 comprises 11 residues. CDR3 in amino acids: CARRPQGTQYF. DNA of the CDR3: TGCGCCAGAAGACCCCAGGGGACCCAGTACTTC.

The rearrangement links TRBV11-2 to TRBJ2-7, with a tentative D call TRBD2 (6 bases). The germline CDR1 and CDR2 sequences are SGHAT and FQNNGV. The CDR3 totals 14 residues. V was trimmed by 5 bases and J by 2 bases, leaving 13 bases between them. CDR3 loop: CASSPQTGAYEQYF. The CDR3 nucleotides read TGTGCCAGCAGCCCTCAGACGGGGGCCTACGAGCAGTACTTC.

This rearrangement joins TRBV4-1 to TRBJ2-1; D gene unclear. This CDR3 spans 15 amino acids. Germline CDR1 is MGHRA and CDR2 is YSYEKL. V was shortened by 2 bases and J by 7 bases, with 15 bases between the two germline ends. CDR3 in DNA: TGCGCCAGCAGCCAACCAAATCGGATGGTTAATGAGCAGTTCTTC. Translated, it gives CASSQPNRMVNEQFF.

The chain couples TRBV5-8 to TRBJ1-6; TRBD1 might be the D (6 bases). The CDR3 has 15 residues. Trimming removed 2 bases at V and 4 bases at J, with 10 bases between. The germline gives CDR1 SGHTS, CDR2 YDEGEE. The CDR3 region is CASSFGQTYNSPLHF. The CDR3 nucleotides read TGTGCCAGCAGCTTCGGACAGACGTATAATTCACCCCTCCACTTT.

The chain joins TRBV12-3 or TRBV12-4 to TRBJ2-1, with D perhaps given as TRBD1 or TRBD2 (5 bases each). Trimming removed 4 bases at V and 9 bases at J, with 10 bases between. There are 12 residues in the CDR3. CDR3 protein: CASSWGTREQFF. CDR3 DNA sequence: TGTGCCAGCAGTTGGGGGACCCGTGAGCAGTTCTTC.

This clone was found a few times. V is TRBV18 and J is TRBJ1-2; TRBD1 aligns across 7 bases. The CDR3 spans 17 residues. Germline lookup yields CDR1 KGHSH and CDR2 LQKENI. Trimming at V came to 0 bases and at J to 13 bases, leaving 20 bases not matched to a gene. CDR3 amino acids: CASSPPLVGTDVSVGTF. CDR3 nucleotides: TGTGCCAGCTCACCACCCCTAGTCGGGACAGATGTCAGTGTAGGCACCTTC.

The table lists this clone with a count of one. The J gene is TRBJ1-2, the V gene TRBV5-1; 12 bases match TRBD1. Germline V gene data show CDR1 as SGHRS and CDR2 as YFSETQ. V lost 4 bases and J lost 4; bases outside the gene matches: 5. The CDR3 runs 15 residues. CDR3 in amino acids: CASSPGQGAGYGYTF. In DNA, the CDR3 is TGCGCCAGCAGCCCGGGACAGGGGGCGGGCTATGGCTACACCTTC.

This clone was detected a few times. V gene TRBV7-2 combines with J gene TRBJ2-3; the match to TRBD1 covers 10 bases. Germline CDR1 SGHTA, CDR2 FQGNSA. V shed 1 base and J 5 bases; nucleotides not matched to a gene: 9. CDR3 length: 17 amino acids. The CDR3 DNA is TGTGCCAGCAGCTTAGTTCCCGACAGGGGGCTGGGAGATACGCAGTATTTT. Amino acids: CASSLVPDRGLGDTQYF.

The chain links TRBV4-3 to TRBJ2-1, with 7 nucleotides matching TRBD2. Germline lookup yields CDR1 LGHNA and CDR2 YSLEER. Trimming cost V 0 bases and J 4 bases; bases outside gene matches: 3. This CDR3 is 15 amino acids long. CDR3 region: CASSQDRGVYNEQFF. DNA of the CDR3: TGCGCCAGCAGCCAAGATCGGGGGGTTTACAATGAGCAGTTCTTC.

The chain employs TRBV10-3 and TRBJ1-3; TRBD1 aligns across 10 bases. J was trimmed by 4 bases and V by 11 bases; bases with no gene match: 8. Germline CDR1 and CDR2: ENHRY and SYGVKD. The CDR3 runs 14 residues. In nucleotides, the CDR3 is TGTGCCGTGACCCGGACAGGGGGGGGAAACACCATATATTTT. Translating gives CAVTRTGGGNTIYF.

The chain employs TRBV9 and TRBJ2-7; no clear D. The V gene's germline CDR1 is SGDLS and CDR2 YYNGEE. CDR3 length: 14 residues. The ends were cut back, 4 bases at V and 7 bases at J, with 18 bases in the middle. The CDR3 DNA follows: TGTGCCAGCAGCCCCATATCTGGCGCTAATGAGCAGTACTTC. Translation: CASSPISGANEQYF.

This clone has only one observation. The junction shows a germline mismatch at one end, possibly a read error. The CDR3 sequence: CTSSPGEGLYQPQHF. The CDR3 bases are TGTACCAGCAGCCCCGGGGAGGGCCTTTATCAGCCCCAGCATTTT. This rearrangement joins TRBV4-2 to TRBJ1-5; D is unclear. The CDR3 length is 15 residues. Germline V CDR1 and CDR2: LGHNA, YNFKEQ.

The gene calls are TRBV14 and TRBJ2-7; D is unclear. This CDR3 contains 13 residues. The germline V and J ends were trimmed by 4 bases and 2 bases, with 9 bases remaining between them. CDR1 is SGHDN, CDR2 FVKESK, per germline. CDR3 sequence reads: CASSPMGAYEQYF. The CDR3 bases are TGTGCCAGCAGCCCTATGGGTGCCTACGAGCAGTACTTC.

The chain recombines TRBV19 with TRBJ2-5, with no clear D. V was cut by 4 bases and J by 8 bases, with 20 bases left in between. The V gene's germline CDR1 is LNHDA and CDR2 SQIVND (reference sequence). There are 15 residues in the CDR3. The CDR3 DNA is TGTGCCAGTAGTAGGAATGAGGTAATAGGTGAAACCCAGTACTTC. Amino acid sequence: CASSRNEVIGETQYF.

CDR3 loop: CASSFGPSSNEQFF. CDR3 coding DNA: TGCGCCAGCAGCTTTGGCCCGAGTAGCAATGAGCAGTTCTTC. The chain is built from TRBV5-1 and TRBJ2-1; D is undetermined. Trimming shortened V by 2 bases and J by 6 bases, and 12 bases separated the two germline ends. Germline values: CDR1 SGHRS, CDR2 YFSETQ. The CDR3 sequence is 14 residues long.

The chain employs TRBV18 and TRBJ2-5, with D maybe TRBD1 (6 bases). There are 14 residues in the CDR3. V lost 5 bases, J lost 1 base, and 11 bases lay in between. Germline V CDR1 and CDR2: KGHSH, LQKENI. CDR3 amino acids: CASSTGQTQETQYF. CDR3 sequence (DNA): TGTGCCAGCTCAACCGGACAGACCCAAGAGACCCAGTACTTC.

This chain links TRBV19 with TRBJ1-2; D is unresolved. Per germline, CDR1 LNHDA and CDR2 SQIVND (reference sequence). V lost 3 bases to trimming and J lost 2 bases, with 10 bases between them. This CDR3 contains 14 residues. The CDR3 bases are TGTGCCAGTAGTATTGGGAGGGAAAACTATGGCTACACCTTC. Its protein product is CASSIGRENYGYTF.

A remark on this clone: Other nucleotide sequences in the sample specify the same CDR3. CDR3 residues: CASSYSNSPLHF. The CDR3 nucleotides read TGTGCCAGCAGTTACTCGAATTCACCCCTCCACTTT. This rearrangement joins TRBV6-5 to TRBJ1-6; no reliable D call. This CDR3 is 12 amino acids long. Germline V lookup: CDR1 MNHEY, CDR2 SVGAGI. V was pared by 0 bases and J by 7 bases, with 1 base between.